The text below deals with one TCR beta chain. The antigen is undetermined. This sample stems from a study of T cell responses to AZD1222 COVID-19 vaccine. General observations from the study: Targeting of unmutated variant regions was reportedly seen in nearly half of spike-specific TCRs. Repertoires were obtained solely post-peak T cell response.

The analysis combined second doses at about 4 or about 12 weeks. The assay was immunoSEQ multiplex PCR, and TCRdb's table has in-frame clones only and misses some. The data hold about 170,000 clones, with about 83% observed a single time. This CDR3 region has 13 residues. The V and J ends lost 2 bases and 8 bases respectively, with 12 bases between them. Per the germline V gene, CDR1 is GTSNPN and CDR2 is SVGIG (reference sequence). The sequence was collected from an adult who received the AZD1222 COVID-19 vaccine. The V call is TRBV30, the J call TRBJ2-2; D remains ambiguous. This specimen consisted of peripheral blood, obtained 28 days after the second AZD1222 dose. CDR3 DNA: TGTGCCTGGAGTCTGCTTAGCTCTGGGGAGCTGTTTTTT. The encoded protein is CAWSLLSSGELFF. Combining the CDR3 with reference TRBV30 and TRBJ2-2 gives the whole variable domain SQTIHQWPATLVQPVGSPLSLECTVEGTSNPNLYWYRQAAGRGLQLLFYSVGIGQISSEVPQNLSASRPQDRQFILSSKKLLLSDSGFYLCAWSLLSSGELFFGEGSRLTVL.